This note documents a single T cell receptor (beta chain) sequence. The record originates from a study of cytomegalovirus exposure and HLA in healthy donors. Per germline, CDR1 SGHAT and CDR2 FQNNGV. The V segment lost 3 bases and the J segment 5 bases; nucleotides outside the gene matches: 6. The CDR3 is 15 amino acids. PCR was performed using 60 Vbeta and 13 Jbeta primers. Repertoires were generated with immunoSEQ multiplex PCR, while TCRdb's copy carries only in-frame clones and drops some. The data contain approximately 150,000 clones, approximately 81% of them singletons. The receptor was isolated from a man aged 30-40 years in good health and CMV-seronegative. This sequence joins TRBV11-2 and TRBJ2-3, with 9 bases lining up with TRBD2. Sequencing input: PBMCs. The CDR3 DNA reads as TGTGCCAGCAGCTTGTTCGTGACTAGCGGAGATACGCAGTATTTT. Its protein product is CASSLFVTSGDTQYF.